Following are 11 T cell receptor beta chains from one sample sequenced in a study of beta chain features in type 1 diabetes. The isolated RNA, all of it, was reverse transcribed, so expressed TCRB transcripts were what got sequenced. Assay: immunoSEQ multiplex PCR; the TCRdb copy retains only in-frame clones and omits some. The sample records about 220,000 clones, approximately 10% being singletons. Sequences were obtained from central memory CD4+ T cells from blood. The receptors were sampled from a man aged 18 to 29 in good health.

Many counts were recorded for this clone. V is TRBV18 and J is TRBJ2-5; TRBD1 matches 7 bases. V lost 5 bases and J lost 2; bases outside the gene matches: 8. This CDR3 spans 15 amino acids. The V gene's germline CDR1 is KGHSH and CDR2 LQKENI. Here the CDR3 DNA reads TGTGCCAGCTCATCAAGACAGGGAAGACAAGAGACCCAGTACTTC. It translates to CASSSRQGRQETQYF. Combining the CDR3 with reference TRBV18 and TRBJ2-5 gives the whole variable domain NAGVMQNPRHLVRRRGQEARLRCSPMKGHSHVYWYRQLPEEGLKFMVYLQKENIIDESGMPKERFSAEFPKEGPSILRIQQVVRGDSAAYFCASSSRQGRQETQYFGPGTRLLVL.

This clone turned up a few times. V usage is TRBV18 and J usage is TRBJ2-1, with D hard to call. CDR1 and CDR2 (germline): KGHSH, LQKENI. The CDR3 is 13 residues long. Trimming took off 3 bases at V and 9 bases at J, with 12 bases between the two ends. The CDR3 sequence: CASSPDLVGEQFF. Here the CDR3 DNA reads TGTGCCAGCTCACCCGATTTAGTGGGTGAGCAGTTCTTC.

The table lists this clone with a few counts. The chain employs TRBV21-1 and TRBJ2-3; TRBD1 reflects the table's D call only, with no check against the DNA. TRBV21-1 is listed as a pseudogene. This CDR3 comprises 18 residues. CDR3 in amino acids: CASSKVAQGVVWKDTQYF. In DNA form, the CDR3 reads TGTGCCAGCAGCAAAGTCGCGCAGGGGGTAGTGTGGAAAGATACGCAGTATTTT.

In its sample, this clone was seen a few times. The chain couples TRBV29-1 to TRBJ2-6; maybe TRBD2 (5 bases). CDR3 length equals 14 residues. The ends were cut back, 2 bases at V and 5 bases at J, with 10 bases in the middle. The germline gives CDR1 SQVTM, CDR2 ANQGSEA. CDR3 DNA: TGCAGCGTTGAATTTCGGGATAGGGCCAACGTCCTGACTTTC. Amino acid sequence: CSVEFRDRANVLTF.

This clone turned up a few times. This CDR3 is CAWSEGERPSNEQFF. The CDR3 DNA reads TGTGCCTGGAGTGAGGGCGAGAGACCCTCCAATGAGCAGTTCTTC. This chain connects TRBV30 to TRBJ2-1, with D hard to call. This CDR3 contains 15 residues. Germline lookup yields CDR1 GTSNPN and CDR2 SVGIG (reference sequence). The V end lost 1 base, the J end lost 6 bases, and 16 bases lay between the germline ends.

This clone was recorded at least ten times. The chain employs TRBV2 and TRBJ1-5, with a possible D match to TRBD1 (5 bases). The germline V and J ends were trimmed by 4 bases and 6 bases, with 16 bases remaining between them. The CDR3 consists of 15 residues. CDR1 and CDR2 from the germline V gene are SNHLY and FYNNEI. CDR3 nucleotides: TGTGCCAGCAGTGGAGGGGTCGGCGGCAGTCAGCCCCAGCATTTT. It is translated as CASSGGVGGSQPQHF. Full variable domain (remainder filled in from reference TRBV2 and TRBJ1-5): EPEVTQTPSHQVTQMGQEVILRCVPISNHLYFYWYRQILGQKVEFLVSFYNNEISEKSEIFDDQFSVERPDGSNFTLKIRSTKLEDSAMYFCASSGGVGGSQPQHFGDGTRLSIL.

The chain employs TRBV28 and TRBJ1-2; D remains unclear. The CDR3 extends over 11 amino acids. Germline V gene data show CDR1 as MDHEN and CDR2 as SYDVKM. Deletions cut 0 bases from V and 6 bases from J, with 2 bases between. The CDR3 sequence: CASSLWDGYTF. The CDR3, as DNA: TGTGCCAGCAGTTTATGGGATGGCTACACCTTC.

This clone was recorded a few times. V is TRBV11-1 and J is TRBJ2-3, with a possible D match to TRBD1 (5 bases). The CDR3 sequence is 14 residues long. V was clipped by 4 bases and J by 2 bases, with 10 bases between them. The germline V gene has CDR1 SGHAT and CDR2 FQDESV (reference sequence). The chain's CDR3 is CASSSRQSTDTQYF. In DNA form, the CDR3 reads TGTGCCAGCAGCTCACGACAGTCCACAGATACGCAGTATTTT.

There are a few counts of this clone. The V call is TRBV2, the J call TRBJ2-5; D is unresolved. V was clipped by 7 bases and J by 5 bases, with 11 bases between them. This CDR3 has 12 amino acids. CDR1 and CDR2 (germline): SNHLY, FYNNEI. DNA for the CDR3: TGTGCCAGCAACGGCTACGGGGAGACCCAGTACTTC. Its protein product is CASNGYGETQYF.

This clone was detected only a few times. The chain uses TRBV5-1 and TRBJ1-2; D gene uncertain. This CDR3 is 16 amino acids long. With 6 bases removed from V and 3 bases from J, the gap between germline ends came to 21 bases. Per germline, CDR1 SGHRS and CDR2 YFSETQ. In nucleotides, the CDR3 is TGCGCCAGCACGGAAGGAGACGAATTCACTGACTATGGCTACACCTTC. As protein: CASTEGDEFTDYGYTF.

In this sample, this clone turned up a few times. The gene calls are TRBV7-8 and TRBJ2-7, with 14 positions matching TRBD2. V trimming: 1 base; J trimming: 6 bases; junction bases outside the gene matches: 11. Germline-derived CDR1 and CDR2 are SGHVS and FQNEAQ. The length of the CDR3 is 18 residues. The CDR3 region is CASSLDLSGLAGGSEQYF. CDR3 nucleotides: TGTGCCAGCAGCTTAGATCTGTCTGGACTAGCGGGGGGCTCCGAGCAGTACTTC.